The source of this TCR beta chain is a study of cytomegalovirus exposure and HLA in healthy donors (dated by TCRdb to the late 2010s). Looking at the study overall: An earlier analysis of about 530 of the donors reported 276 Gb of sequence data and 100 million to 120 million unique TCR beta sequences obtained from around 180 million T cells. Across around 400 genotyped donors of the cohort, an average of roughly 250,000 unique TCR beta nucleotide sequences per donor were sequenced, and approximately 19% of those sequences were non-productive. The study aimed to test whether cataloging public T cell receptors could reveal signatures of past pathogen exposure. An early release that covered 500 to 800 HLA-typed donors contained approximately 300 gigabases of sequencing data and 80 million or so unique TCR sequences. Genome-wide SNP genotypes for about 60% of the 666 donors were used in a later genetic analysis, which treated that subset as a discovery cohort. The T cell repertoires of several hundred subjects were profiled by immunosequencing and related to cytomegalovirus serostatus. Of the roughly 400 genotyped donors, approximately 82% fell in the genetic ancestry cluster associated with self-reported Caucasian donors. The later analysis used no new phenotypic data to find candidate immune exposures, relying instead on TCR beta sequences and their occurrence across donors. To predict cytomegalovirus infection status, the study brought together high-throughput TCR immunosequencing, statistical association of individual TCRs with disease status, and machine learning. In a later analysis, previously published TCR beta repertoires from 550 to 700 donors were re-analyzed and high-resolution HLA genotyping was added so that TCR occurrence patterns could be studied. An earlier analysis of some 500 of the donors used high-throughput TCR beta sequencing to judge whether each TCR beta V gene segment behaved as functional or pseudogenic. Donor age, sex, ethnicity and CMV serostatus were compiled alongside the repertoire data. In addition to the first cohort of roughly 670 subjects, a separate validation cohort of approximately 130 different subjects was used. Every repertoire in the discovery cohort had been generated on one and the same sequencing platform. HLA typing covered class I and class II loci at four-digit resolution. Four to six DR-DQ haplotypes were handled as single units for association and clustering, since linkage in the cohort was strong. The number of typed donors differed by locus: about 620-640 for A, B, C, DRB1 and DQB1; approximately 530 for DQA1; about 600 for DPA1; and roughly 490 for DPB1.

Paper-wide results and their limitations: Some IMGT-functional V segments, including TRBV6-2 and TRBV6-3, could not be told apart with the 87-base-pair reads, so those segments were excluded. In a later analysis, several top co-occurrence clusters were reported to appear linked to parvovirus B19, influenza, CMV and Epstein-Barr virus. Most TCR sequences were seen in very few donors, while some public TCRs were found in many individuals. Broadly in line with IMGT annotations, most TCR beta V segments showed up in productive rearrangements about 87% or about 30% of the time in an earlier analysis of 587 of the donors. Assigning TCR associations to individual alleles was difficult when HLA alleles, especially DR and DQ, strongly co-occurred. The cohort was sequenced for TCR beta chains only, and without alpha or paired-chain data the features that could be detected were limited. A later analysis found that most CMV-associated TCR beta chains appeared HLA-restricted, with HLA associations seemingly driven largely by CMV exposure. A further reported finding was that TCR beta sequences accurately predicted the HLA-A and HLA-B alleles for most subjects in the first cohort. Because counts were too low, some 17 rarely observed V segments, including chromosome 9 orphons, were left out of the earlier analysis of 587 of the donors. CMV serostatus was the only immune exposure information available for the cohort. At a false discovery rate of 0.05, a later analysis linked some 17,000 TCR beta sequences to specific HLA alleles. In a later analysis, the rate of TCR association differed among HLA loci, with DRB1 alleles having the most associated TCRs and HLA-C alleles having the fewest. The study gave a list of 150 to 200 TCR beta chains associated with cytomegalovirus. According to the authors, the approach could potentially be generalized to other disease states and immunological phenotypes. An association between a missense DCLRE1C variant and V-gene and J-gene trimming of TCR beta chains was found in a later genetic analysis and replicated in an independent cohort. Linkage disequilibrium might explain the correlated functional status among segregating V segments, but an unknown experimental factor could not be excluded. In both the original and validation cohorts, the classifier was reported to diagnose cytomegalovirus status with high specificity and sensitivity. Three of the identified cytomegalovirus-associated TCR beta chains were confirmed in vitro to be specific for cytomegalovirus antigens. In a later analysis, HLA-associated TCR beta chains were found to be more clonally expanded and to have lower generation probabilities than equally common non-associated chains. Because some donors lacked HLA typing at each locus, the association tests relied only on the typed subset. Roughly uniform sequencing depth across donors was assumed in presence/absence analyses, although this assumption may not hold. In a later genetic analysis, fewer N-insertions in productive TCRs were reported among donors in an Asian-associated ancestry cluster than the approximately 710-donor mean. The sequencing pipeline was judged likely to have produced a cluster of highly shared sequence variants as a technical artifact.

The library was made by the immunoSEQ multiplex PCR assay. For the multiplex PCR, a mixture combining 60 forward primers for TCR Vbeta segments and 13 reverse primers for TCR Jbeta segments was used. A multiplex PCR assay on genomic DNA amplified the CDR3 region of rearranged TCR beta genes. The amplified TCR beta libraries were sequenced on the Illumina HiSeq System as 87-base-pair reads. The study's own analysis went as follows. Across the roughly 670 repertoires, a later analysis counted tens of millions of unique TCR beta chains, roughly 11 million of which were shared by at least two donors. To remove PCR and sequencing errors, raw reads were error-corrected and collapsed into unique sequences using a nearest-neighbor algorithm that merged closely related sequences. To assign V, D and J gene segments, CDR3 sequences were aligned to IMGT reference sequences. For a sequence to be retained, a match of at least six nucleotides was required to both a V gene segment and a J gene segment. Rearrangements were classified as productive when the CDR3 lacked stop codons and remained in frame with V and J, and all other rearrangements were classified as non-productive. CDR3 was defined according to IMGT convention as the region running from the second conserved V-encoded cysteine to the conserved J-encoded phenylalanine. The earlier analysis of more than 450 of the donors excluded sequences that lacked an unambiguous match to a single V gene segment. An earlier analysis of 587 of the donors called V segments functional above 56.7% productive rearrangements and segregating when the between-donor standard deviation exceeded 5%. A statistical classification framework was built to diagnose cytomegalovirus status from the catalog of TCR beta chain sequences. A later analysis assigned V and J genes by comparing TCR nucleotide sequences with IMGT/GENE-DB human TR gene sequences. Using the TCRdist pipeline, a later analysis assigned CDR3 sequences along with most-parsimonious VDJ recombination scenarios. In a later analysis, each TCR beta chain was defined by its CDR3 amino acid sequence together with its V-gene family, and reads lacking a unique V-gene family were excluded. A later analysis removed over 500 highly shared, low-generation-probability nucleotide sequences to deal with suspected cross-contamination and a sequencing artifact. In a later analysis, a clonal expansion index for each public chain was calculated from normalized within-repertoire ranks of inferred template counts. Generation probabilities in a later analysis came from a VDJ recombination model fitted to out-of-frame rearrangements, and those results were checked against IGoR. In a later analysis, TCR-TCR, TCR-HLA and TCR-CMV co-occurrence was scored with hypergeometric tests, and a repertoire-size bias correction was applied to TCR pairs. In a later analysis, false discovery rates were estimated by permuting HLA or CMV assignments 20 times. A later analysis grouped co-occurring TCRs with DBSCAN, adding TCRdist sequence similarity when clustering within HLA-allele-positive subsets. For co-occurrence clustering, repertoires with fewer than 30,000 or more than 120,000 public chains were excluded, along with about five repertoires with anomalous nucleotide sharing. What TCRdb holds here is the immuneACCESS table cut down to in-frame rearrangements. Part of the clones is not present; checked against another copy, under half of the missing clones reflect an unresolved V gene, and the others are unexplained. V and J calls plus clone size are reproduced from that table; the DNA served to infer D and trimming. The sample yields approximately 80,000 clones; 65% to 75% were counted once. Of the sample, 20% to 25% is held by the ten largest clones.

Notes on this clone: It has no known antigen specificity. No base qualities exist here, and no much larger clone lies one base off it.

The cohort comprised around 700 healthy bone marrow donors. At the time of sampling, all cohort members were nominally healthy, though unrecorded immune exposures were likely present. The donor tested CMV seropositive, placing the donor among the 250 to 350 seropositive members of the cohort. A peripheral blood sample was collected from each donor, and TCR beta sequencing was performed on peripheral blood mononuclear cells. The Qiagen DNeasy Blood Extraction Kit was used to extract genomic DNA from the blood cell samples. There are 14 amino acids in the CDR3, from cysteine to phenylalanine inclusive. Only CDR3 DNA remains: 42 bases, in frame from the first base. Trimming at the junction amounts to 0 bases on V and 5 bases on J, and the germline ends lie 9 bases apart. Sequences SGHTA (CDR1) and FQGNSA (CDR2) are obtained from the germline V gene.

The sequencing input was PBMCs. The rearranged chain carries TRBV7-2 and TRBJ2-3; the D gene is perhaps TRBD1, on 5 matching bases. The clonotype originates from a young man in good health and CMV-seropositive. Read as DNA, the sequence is TGTGCCAGCAGCTTAGCCCCAGGGAAAGATACGCAGTATTTT. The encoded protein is CASSLAPGKDTQYF. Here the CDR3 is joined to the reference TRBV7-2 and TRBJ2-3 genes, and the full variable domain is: GAGVSQSPSNKVTEKGKDVELRCDPISGHTALYWYRQSLGQGLEFLIYFQGNSAPDKSGLPSDRFSAERTGGSVSTLTIQRTQQEDSAVYLCASSLAPGKDTQYFGPGTRLTVL.